This is a list of T cell receptor beta chains from one sample in a study of blood T cell repertoires in COVID-19. Libraries were prepared by immunoSEQ multiplex PCR; TCRdb keeps only in-frame clonotypes and omits some of them. The sample carries around 260,000 clones, more than 85% recorded once. Sequenced input: peripheral blood. Every receptor here comes from a person aged 18 to 30 with COVID-19, enrolled during active disease. CDR3s include the opening cysteine and the closing phenylalanine or tryptophan. D genes are given only for firm matches. For some rows the clone size is stated as once, few or many, or as a class when expanded; others skip it.

j_call v_call clone_size d_call cdr3_nt cdr3_aa
TRBJ1-5 TRBV28 NA NA TGTGCCAGCAGTTTGGGGGCAAATAGCAATCAGCCCCAGCATTTT CASSLGANSNQPQHF
TRBJ2-1 TRBV6-6 few TRBD2 TGTGCCAGCAGTCCCTACCGGGGGACTAGCGGGAGTAATGAGCAGTTCTTC CASSPYRGTSGSNEQFF
TRBJ2-7 TRBV12-3/TRBV12-4 NA TRBD2 TGTGCCAGCAGTTTAACTAGCGCCTACGAGCAGTACTTC CASSLTSAYEQYF
TRBJ2-7 TRBV11-3 NA NA TGTGCCAGCAGCTTAGCAGGGGCTCCGACCTACGAGCAGTACTTC CASSLAGAPTYEQYF
TRBJ2-3 TRBV9 once NA TGTGCCAGCAGCGTAGCCCGACAGGCCCTCACAGATACGCAGTATTTT CASSVARQALTDTQYF
TRBJ2-7 TRBV4-1 NA NA TGCGCCAGCAGCCAAGAACAAACAAACCACTACGAGCAGTACTTC CASSQEQTNHYEQYF
TRBJ1-5 TRBV28 few NA TGTGCCAGCAGTACACAGACAAGTCAGCCCCAGCATTTT CASSTQTSQPQHF
TRBJ2-6 TRBV24-1 NA NA TGTGCCACCAGTGACCCATCTGGGGCCAACGTCCTGACTTTC CATSDPSGANVLTF
TRBJ1-6 TRBV12-3/TRBV12-4 NA NA TGTGCCAGCAGCCTAGGCAATTCACCCCTCCACTTT CASSLGNSPLHF
TRBJ2-2 TRBV6-5 NA TRBD2 TGTGCCAGCAGCCCGACTAGCGGCCACACCGGGGAGCTGTTTTTT CASSPTSGHTGELFF
TRBJ2-3 TRBV19 NA NA TGTGCCAGTAGTAGAGGGCTTCAAGCCGCGTCCGGCACAGATACGCAGTATTTT CASSRGLQAASGTDTQYF
TRBJ1-2 TRBV4-2 NA NA TGTGCCAGCAGCCAAGGGTTATTCGGGGGGCGCAGTTACGGCTACACCTTC CASSQGLFGGRSYGYTF
TRBJ2-7 TRBV4-3 once NA TGCGCCAGCAGCCAAGGACAGAGCTCCTACGAGCAGTACTTC CASSQGQSSYEQYF
TRBJ1-1 TRBV6-5 NA NA TGTGCCAGCAGTTACGGGGGGATCAACACTGAAGCTTTCTTT CASSYGGINTEAFF
TRBJ1-6 TRBV19 NA TRBD1 TGTGCCAGTAGTGGGACAGGGGAATCCTATAATTCACCCCTCCACTTT CASSGTGESYNSPLHF
TRBJ2-3 TRBV9 once TRBD2 TGTGCCAGCAGCGTACCCGGGGGGGCGCAGTATTTT CASSVPGGAQYF
TRBJ2-1 TRBV6-2/TRBV6-3 NA TRBD2 TGTGCCAGCAGTACTGGCCGGACTAGCGGGAGGGCTGGGAATGAGCAGTTCTTC CASSTGRTSGRAGNEQFF
TRBJ2-6 TRBV10-3 NA TRBD1 TGTGCCATCAGGGAAGGCGCAGGGGGCACTGGGGCCAACGTCCTGACTTTC CAIREGAGGTGANVLTF
TRBJ1-4 TRBV6-6 few NA TGTGCCAGCAGTTCCGGCGGGGGGTCTAATGAAAAACTGTTTTTT CASSSGGGSNEKLFF
TRBJ2-1 TRBV2 NA TRBD2 TGTGCCAGCAGTGAATTTAGCGGGAGTAATGAGCAGTTCTTC CASSEFSGSNEQFF
TRBJ2-5 TRBV24-1 NA NA TGTGCCACCAGTGACTCCGGCATGTTGGAGGAGACCCAGTACTTC CATSDSGMLEETQYF
TRBJ2-3 TRBV27 NA NA TGTGCCAGCAGTTTAGGTGCGGCGGCCATCGCCACAGATACGCAGTATTTT CASSLGAAAIATDTQYF
TRBJ1-5 TRBV2 NA TRBD1 TGTGCCAGCAGGGGGACAGGGACTCAGCCCCAGCATTTT CASRGTGTQPQHF
TRBJ2-1 TRBV7-2 NA NA TGTGCCAGCAGCGAGGATAACAATGAGCAGTTCTTC CASSEDNNEQFF
TRBJ2-2 TRBV19 NA TRBD2 TGTGCCAGTAGTATACGGGAGGGCCGCACCGGGGAGCTGTTTTTT CASSIREGRTGELFF
TRBJ1-1 TRBV12-3/TRBV12-4 NA NA TGTGCCAGCAGTTCAAGCTTTTCCTCCGAAGCTTTCTTT CASSSSFSSEAFF
TRBJ2-7 TRBV9 NA NA TGTGCCAGCAGCCCAGGTGGAGGGAGGACCTACGAGCAGTACTTC CASSPGGGRTYEQYF
TRBJ2-3 TRBV5-4 NA TRBD2 TGTGCCAGCAGCTTTGGACTAGCGGGAAAACCCACAGATACGCAGTATTTT CASSFGLAGKPTDTQYF
TRBJ2-7 TRBV6-6 NA TRBD1 TGTGCCAGCAGTAATGACAGGGCCCACGAGCAGTACTTC CASSNDRAHEQYF
TRBJ2-3 TRBV7-2 NA TRBD2 TGTGCCAGCAGCTTGATAGCGGGAGGCCGCACAGATACGCAGTATTTT CASSLIAGGRTDTQYF
TRBJ1-2 TRBV7-2 few NA TGTGCCAGCAGCAAAACAGTTAACTATGGCTACACCTTC CASSKTVNYGYTF
TRBJ2-2 TRBV29-1 NA NA TGCAGCGTTGGCGGAGCGAACACCGGGGAGCTGTTTTTT CSVGGANTGELFF
TRBJ2-3 TRBV11-2 NA TRBD2 TGTGCCAGCCTTATAGCGGGAGGGGATACGCAGTATTTT CASLIAGGDTQYF
TRBJ2-5 TRBV29-1 NA NA TGCAGCGTTGAAGATCGAGCGACGGACACGTACCAAGAGACCCAGTACTTC CSVEDRATDTYQETQYF
TRBJ2-7 TRBV12-3/TRBV12-4 NA TRBD2 TGTGCCAGCAGCCGGGCGGGAGCCTACGAGCAGTACTTC CASSRAGAYEQYF
TRBJ1-1 TRBV7-9 NA TRBD1 TGTGCCAGCAGACATTCGACAGGGACGTCCACTGAAGCTTTCTTT CASRHSTGTSTEAFF
TRBJ2-7 TRBV18 once TRBD1 TGTGCCAGCTCCCTGGGACAGGGCCACGAGCAGTACTTC CASSLGQGHEQYF
TRBJ2-2 TRBV7-9 NA NA TGTGCCAGCAGCTTAGGAGGAGGTTTCTACACCGGGGAGCTGTTTTTT CASSLGGGFYTGELFF
TRBJ2-5 TRBV27 NA NA TGTGCCAGCAGCACCCACCCTAGGAACAGCTGGGGGCTACAAGAGACCCAGTACTTC CASSTHPRNSWGLQETQYF
TRBJ2-5 TRBV7-8 NA TRBD2 TGTGCCAGCAGCCACGGGCTAGCGGGAGCCCCAGAGACCCAGTACTTC CASSHGLAGAPETQYF
TRBJ2-3 TRBV15 few NA TGTGCCACCAGCAGAGGGTCATGGGTAGCGGCTAGCACAGATACGCAGTATTTT CATSRGSWVAASTDTQYF
TRBJ1-1 TRBV18 NA NA TGTGCCAGCTCACCACAAGCTGGGAGCACTGAAGCTTTCTTT CASSPQAGSTEAFF
TRBJ2-3 TRBV24-1 NA TRBD2 TGTGCCACCAGTGACCTTAGCGGGAGTCGAGATACGCAGTATTTT CATSDLSGSRDTQYF
TRBJ1-3 TRBV9 NA NA TGTGCCAGCAGCGTACAGGCAGGCGGAAACACCATATATTTT CASSVQAGGNTIYF
TRBJ1-2 TRBV2 NA NA TGTGCCAGCAGTGATGCTAACAGGAACTATGGCTACACCTTC CASSDANRNYGYTF
TRBJ1-3 TRBV9 once TRBD1 TGTGCCAGCAGCTCTACTCAGGGGGCTGGAAACACCATATATTTT CASSSTQGAGNTIYF
TRBJ2-7 TRBV4-1 NA NA TGCGCCAGCAGCCAAGGGCAGTACGACTACGAGCAGTACTTC CASSQGQYDYEQYF
TRBJ2-2 TRBV27 NA TRBD2 TGTGCCAGCACGCCCTACCCCGGACTAGCGGGGGGAACCGGGGAGCTGTTTTTT CASTPYPGLAGGTGELFF
TRBJ2-1 TRBV10-3 NA TRBD2 TGTGCCATCAGTGGCCACCAACTAGCGGGAGGGTACAATGAGCAGTTCTTC CAISGHQLAGGYNEQFF
TRBJ2-7 TRBV25-1 NA NA TGTGCCAGCAGTGGGGGCAGGGTCTCCTACGAGCAGTACTTC CASSGGRVSYEQYF
TRBJ1-2 TRBV9 NA NA TGTGCCAGCAGCGCCCTCCCCCCTACGGGTGTCTATGGCTACACCTTC CASSALPPTGVYGYTF
TRBJ1-2 TRBV4-1 few NA TGCGCCAGCAGCAAGTCAGAGGCCGCTCGAGCGGGGGGCTACACCTTC CASSKSEAARAGGYTF
TRBJ1-6 TRBV6-5 NA NA TGTGCCAGCAAGGGGGCCTATAATTCACCCCTCCACTTT CASKGAYNSPLHF
TRBJ2-5 TRBV12-5 NA NA TGTGCTAGTGGTTTGGGGACAGTCGAGACCCAGTACTTC CASGLGTVETQYF
TRBJ1-1 TRBV13 NA NA TGTGCCAGCAGCCGTGAGAGCCGCACTGAAGCTTTCTTT CASSRESRTEAFF
TRBJ2-1 TRBV4-2 NA NA TGTGCCAGCAGCCCCACAGGGAATGAGCAGTTCTTC CASSPTGNEQFF
TRBJ2-1 TRBV9 few NA TGTGCCAGCAGCGTTCGGCGGGACTCCTACAATGAGCAGTTCTTC CASSVRRDSYNEQFF
TRBJ1-1 TRBV19 NA NA TGTGCCAGCACACAGGGAACGAACACTGAAGCTTTCTTT CASTQGTNTEAFF
TRBJ2-2 TRBV18 NA TRBD2 TGTGCCAGCTCACCAGGACTAGCGGGAGAGGGGGAGCTGTTTTTT CASSPGLAGEGELFF
TRBJ2-1 TRBV20-1 NA NA TGCAGTGTTCTCCTTTACAATGAGCAGTTCTTC CSVLLYNEQFF